This T cell receptor (beta chain) is drawn from a study of OX40 agonist ivuxolimab in advanced cancers. Overall study context: Ivuxolimab, which patients received intravenously every 2 weeks, was dosed at 0.01 to 10 mg/kg. Eligibility admitted prior anti-PD-1, anti-PD-L1 or anti-CTLA-4 therapy; 40% to 50% had some.

The length of the CDR3 is 13 residues. CDR1 and CDR2 (germline): SGHAT, FQNNGV. V was pared by 2 bases and J by 6 bases, with 8 bases between. As concerns this clone: The sample holds other DNA sequences that translate to the same CDR3.

Autoimmune disease history or systemic immunosuppression disqualified patients. Cycle 7 day 1, cycle 4 day 1, and baseline were the timepoints at which blood was sampled. Repertoires were generated with immunoSEQ multiplex PCR, while TCRdb's copy carries only in-frame clones and drops some. The sample consists of about 70,000 clones, about 91% of them appearing once. The receptor was isolated from an adult with an advanced solid tumor such as melanoma, head and neck, liver or kidney cancer. Material: CD4+ or CD8+ T cells sorted from blood, obtained in a trial of the OX40 agonist ivuxolimab. The chain carries TRBV11-2 and TRBJ1-5, with unresolved D. The CDR3 nucleotides read TGTGCCAGCAGCTTAACGGAGGTTCAGCCCCAGCATTTT. This encodes CASSLTEVQPQHF.